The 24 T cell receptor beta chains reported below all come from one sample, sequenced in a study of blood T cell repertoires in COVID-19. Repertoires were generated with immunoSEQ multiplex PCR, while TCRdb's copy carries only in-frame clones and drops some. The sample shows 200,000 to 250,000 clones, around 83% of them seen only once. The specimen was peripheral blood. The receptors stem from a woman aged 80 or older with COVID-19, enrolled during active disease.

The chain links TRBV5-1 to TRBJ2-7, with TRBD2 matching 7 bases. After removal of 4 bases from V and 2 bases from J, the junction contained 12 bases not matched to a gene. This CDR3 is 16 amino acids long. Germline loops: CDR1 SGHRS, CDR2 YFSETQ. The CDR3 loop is CASSPLTGGGTYEQYF. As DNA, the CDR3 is TGCGCCAGCAGCCCTTTAACCGGGGGAGGGACCTACGAGCAGTACTTC.

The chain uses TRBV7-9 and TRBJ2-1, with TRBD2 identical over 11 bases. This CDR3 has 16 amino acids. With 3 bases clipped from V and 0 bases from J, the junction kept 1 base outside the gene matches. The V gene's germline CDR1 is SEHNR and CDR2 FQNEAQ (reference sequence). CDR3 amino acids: CASSFSGRASYNEQFF. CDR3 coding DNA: TGTGCCAGCAGCTTTAGCGGGAGGGCCTCCTACAATGAGCAGTTCTTC.

This chain's CDR3 is CASSGQGGTEAFF. In DNA form, the CDR3 reads TGTGCCAGCAGTGGACAGGGGGGAACTGAAGCTTTCTTT. The chain carries TRBV25-1 and TRBJ1-1, with 9 bases lining up with TRBD1. From germline, CDR1 is MGHDK and CDR2 SYGVNS. Losses at the gene ends were 4 bases for V and 5 bases for J; bases not matched to a gene: 2. The CDR3 runs 13 residues.

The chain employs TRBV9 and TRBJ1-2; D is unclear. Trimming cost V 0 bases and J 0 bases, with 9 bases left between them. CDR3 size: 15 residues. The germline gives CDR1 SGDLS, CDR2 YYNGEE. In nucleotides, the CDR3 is TGTGCCAGCAGCGTAGCGTACGGTCCTAACTATGGCTACACCTTC. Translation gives CASSVAYGPNYGYTF.

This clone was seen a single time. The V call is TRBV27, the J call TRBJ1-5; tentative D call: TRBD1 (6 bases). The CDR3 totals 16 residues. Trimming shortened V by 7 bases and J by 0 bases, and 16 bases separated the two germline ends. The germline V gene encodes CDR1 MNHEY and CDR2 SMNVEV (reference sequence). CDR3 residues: CASMPRGLYSNQPQHF. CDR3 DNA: TGTGCCAGCATGCCCAGGGGCCTATATAGCAATCAGCCCCAGCATTTT.

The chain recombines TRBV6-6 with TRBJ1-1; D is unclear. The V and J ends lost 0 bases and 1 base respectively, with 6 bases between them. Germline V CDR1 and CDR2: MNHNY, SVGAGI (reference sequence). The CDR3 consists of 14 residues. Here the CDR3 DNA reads TGTGCCAGCAGTTACTCCGGGAGGAACACTGAAGCTTTCTTT. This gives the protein CASSYSGRNTEAFF.

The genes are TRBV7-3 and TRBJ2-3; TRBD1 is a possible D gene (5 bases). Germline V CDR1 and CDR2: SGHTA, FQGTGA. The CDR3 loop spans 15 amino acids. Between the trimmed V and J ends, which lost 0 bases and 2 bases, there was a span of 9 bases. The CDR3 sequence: CASSLTSTVTDTQYF. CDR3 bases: TGTGCCAGCAGCTTAACTTCGACAGTCACAGATACGCAGTATTTT.

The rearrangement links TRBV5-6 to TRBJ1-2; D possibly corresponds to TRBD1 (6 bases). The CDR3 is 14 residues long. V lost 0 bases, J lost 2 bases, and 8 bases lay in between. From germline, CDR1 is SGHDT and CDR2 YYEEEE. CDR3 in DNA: TGTGCCAGCAGCTTGGTTGGACAGAACTATGGCTACACCTTC. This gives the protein CASSLVGQNYGYTF. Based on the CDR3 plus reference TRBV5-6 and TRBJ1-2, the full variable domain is DAGVTQSPTHLIKTRGQQVTLRCSPKSGHDTVSWYQQALGQGPQFIFQYYEEEERQRGNFPDRFSGHQFPNYSSELNVNALLLGDSALYLCASSLVGQNYGYTFGSGTRLTVV.

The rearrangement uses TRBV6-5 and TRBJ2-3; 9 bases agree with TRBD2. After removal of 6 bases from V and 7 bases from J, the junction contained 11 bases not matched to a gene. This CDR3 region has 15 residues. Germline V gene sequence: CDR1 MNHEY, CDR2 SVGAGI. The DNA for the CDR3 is TGTGCCAGCAGCTCCCCGGCGGGAGGGAGTTATACGCAGTATTTT. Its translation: CASSSPAGGSYTQYF.

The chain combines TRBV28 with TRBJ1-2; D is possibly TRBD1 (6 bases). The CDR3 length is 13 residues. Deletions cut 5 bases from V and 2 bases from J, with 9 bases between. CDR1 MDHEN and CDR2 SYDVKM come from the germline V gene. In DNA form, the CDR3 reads TGTGCCAGCAGTCCCACAGGGAACTATGGCTACACCTTC. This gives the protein CASSPTGNYGYTF.

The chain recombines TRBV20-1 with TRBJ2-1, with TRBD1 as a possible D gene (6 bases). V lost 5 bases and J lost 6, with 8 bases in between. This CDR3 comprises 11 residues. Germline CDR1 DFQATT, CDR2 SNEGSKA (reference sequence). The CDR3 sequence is CSAQDSNEQFF. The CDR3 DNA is TGCAGTGCTCAGGACAGCAATGAGCAGTTCTTC.

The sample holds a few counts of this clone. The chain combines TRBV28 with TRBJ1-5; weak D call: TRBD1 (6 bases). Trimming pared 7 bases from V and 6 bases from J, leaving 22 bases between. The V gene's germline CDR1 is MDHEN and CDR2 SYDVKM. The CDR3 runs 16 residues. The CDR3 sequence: CASTTHRRGSGQPQHF. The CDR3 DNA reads TGTGCCAGCACTACCCACCGCAGGGGCTCAGGTCAGCCCCAGCATTTT.

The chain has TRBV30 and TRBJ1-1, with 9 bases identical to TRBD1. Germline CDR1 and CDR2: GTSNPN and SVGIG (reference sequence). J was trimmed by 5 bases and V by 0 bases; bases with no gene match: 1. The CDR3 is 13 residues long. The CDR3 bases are TGTGCCTGGAGTGTGGGACAGGGAACTGAAGCTTTCTTT. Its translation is CAWSVGQGTEAFF.

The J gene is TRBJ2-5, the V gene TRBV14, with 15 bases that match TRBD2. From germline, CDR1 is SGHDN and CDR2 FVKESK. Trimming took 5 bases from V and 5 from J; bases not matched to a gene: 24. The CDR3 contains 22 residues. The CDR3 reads CASSSKPGLAGGGVCSWETQYF. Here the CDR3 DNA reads TGTGCCAGCAGCTCTAAACCGGGACTAGCGGGAGGTGGGGTCTGCTCATGGGAGACCCAGTACTTC.

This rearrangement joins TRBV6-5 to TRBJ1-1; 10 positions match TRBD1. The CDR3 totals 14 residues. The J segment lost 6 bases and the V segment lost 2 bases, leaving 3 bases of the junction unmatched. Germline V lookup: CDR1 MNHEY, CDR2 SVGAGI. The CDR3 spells CASSYDRGRAEAFF. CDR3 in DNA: TGTGCCAGCAGTTACGACAGGGGGCGAGCTGAAGCTTTCTTT.

The CDR3 nucleotides read TGTGCCAGCGGCTCGCCGGACAGGGGCTTAGTTTGGGCTTTCTTT. This codes for CASGSPDRGLVWAFF. The V gene is TRBV11-1, the J gene TRBJ1-1; TRBD1 aligns across 9 bases. V trimming: 8 bases; J trimming: 11 bases; junction bases outside the gene matches: 18. Germline CDR1 and CDR2: SGHAT and FQDESV (reference sequence). The CDR3 extends over 15 amino acids.

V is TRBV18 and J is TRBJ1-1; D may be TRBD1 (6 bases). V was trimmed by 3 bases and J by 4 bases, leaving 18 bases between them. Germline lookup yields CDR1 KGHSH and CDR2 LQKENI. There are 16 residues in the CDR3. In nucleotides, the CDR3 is TGTGCCAGCTCACCGGCGGGGGGCGCGAGGCGCACTGAAGCTTTCTTT. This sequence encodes CASSPAGGARRTEAFF. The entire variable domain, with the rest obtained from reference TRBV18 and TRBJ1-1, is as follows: NAGVMQNPRHLVRRRGQEARLRCSPMKGHSHVYWYRQLPEEGLKFMVYLQKENIIDESGMPKERFSAEFPKEGPSILRIQQVVRGDSAAYFCASSPAGGARRTEAFFGQGTRLTVV.

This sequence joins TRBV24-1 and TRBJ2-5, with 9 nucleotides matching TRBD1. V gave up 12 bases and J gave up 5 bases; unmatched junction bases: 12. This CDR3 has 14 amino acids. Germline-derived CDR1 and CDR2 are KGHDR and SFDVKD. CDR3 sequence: CASGGTGKVETQYF. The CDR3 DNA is TGTGCCTCTGGAGGGACAGGGAAAGTGGAGACCCAGTACTTC.

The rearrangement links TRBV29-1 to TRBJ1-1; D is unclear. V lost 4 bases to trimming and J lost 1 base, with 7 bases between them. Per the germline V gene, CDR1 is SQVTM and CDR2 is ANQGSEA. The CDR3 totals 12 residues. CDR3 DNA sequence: TGCAGCGTTGGGCGGCAGAACACTGAAGCTTTCTTT. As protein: CSVGRQNTEAFF.

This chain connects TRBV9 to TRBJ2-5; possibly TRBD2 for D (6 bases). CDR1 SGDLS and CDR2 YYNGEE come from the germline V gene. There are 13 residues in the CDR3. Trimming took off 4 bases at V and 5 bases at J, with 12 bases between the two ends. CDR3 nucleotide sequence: TGTGCCAGCAGCACCGACCGGGGGGAGACCCAGTACTTC. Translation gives CASSTDRGETQYF.

CDR3 sequence reads: CASSPGTGGRGKQFF. For the CDR3, the DNA is TGTGCCAGCAGCCCCGGGACAGGGGGCCGTGGGAAGCAGTTCTTC. The chain employs TRBV7-2 and TRBJ2-1; 12 nucleotides agree with TRBD1. The CDR3 is made up of 15 amino acids. V was pared by 5 bases and J by 11 bases, with 10 bases of the junction left unmatched. Germline lookup yields CDR1 SGHTA and CDR2 FQGNSA.

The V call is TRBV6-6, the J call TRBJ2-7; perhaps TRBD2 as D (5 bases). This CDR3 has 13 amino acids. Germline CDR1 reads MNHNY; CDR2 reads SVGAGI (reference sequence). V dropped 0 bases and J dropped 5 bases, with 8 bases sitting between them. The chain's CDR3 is CASSYSDSHEQYF. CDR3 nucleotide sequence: TGTGCCAGCAGTTACTCGGACTCACACGAGCAGTACTTC.

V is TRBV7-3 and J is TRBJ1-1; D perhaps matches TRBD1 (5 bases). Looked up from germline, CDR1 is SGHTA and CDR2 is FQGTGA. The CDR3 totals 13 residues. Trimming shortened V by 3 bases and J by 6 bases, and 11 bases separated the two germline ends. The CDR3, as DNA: TGTGCCAGCAGCTTTAGCGGAGGGGCTGAAGCTTTCTTT. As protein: CASSFSGGAEAFF.

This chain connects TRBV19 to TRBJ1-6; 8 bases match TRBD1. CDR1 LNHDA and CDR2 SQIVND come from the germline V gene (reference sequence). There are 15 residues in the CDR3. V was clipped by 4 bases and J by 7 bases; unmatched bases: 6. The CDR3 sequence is CASSTGQGSNSPLHF. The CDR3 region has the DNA TGTGCCAGTAGTACCGGACAGGGATCAAATTCACCCCTCCACTTT.